Shown below are 9 T cell receptor beta chains from a single sample sequenced in a study of graft-versus-host responses after intestinal transplantation. Sequencing was performed with immunoSEQ multiplex PCR; in TCRdb, only in-frame clones are kept and a portion is missing. The sample lists tens of thousands of clones, 80% to 95% occurring once. The sequencing used bone marrow, collected 700 to 850 days after intestinal transplantation. These receptors all stem from a human patient who received an intestinal transplant, so some T cells may come from the graft donor.

The rearrangement links TRBV9 to TRBJ2-7; D gene ambiguous. Germline V gene data show CDR1 as SGDLS and CDR2 as YYNGEE. This CDR3 contains 15 residues. Trimming removed 4 bases at V and 6 bases at J, with 20 bases between. CDR3 protein: CASSQWSGSLGEQYF. The CDR3 DNA reads TGTGCCAGCAGCCAGTGGTCCGGGTCCCTTGGCGAGCAGTACTTC. Combining the CDR3 with reference TRBV9 and TRBJ2-7 gives the whole variable domain DSGVTQTPKHLITATGQRVTLRCSPRSGDLSVYWYQQSLDQGLQFLIQYYNGEERAKGNILERFSAQQFPDLHSELNLSSLELGDSALYFCASSQWSGSLGEQYFGPGTRLTVT.

This chain joins TRBV28 and TRBJ2-1, with 7 nucleotides matching TRBD2. CDR3 length: 14 amino acids. V was clipped by 4 bases and J by 9 bases; unmatched bases: 9. Germline V lookup: CDR1 MDHEN, CDR2 SYDVKM. CDR3 nucleotides: TGTGCCAGCAGTTCGACCGGCGGGAGTGGTGAGCAGTTCTTC. Its translation: CASSSTGGSGEQFF. Variable domain in full (rest from reference TRBV28 and TRBJ2-1): DVKVTQSSRYLVKRTGEKVFLECVQDMDHENMFWYRQDPGLGLRLIYFSYDVKMKEKGDIPEGYSVSREKKERFSLILESASTNQTSMYLCASSSTGGSGEQFFGPGTRLTVL.

The V gene is TRBV9, the J gene TRBJ2-2; 11 positions agree with TRBD2. The CDR3 loop spans 17 amino acids. In germline, CDR1 is SGDLS, CDR2 YYNGEE. The V and J ends lost 2 bases and 1 base, in that order; junction bases with no gene match: 4. As DNA, the CDR3 is TGTGCCAGCAGCGTCCCTCTAGCGGGGGGGAACACCGGGGAGCTGTTTTTT. This codes for CASSVPLAGGNTGELFF.

Regarding this clone: Other DNA sequences in this sample translate to the same CDR3. The gene calls are TRBV11-2 and TRBJ2-7; D ambiguous. The germline V and J ends were trimmed by 2 bases and 0 bases, with 5 bases remaining between them. CDR1 is SGHAT, CDR2 FQNNGV, per germline. The CDR3 length is 13 residues. The CDR3 DNA reads TGTGCCAGCAGCTTAACGGACTCCTACGAGCAGTACTTC. It is translated as CASSLTDSYEQYF.

The chain combines TRBV5-1 with TRBJ2-7; D unclear. V was clipped by 0 bases and J by 1 base, with 11 bases between them. The CDR3 loop spans 15 amino acids. The germline gives CDR1 SGHRS, CDR2 YFSETQ. CDR3 bases: TGCGCCAGCAGCTTGGGAGGCTGGAAATCCTACGAGCAGTACTTC. It encodes CASSLGGWKSYEQYF. The whole variable domain, remainder taken from reference TRBV5-1 and TRBJ2-7, is KAGVTQTPRYLIKTRGQQVTLSCSPISGHRSVSWYQQTPGQGLQFLFEYFSETQRNKGNFPGRFSGRQFSNSRSEMNVSTLELGDSALYLCASSLGGWKSYEQYFGPGTRLTVT.

The chain combines TRBV6-4 with TRBJ2-7; TRBD2 agrees at 12 bases. This CDR3 contains 18 residues. V shed 0 bases, J shed 4 bases, and the junction held 10 bases outside the gene matches. Germline V gives CDR1 MRHNA, CDR2 SNTAGT. CDR3 loop: CASSDSTWTSGEVYEQYF. The CDR3 bases are TGTGCCAGCAGTGACTCAACCTGGACTAGCGGGGAGGTATACGAGCAGTACTTC.

The J gene is TRBJ2-5, the V gene TRBV4-1, with 7 positions matching TRBD1. The CDR3 has 14 amino acids. Germline loops: CDR1 MGHRA, CDR2 YSYEKL. The V gene end was trimmed by 5 bases and the J gene end by 5 bases; junction bases not matched to a gene: 8. The CDR3 is CASSDHRGLETQYF. The CDR3 coding sequence is TGCGCCAGCAGCGATCACAGGGGTTTGGAGACCCAGTACTTC.

This sequence joins TRBV29-1 and TRBJ1-3; the D is unclear. V was trimmed by 5 bases and J by 0 bases, leaving 8 bases between them. The length of the CDR3 is 13 residues. CDR1 SQVTM and CDR2 ANQGSEA come from the germline V gene. In DNA form, the CDR3 reads TGCAGCGTTAGCAGATCCTCTGGAAACACCATATATTTT. It codes for CSVSRSSGNTIYF. Together with reference TRBV29-1 and TRBJ1-3, the CDR3 gives the full variable domain: SAVISQKPSRDICQRGTSLTIQCQVDSQVTMMFWYRQQPGQSLTLIATANQGSEATYESGFVIDKFPISRPNLTFSTLTVSNMSPEDSSIYLCSVSRSSGNTIYFGEGSWLTVV.

The rearrangement links TRBV11-2 to TRBJ2-1, with 8 bases aligning to TRBD2. Germline lookup yields CDR1 SGHAT and CDR2 FQNNGV. V lost 1 base to trimming and J lost 3 bases; unmatched junction nucleotides: 8. The CDR3 is 17 amino acids. The CDR3 reads CASSLAGGWQIYNEQFF. The CDR3 bases are TGTGCCAGCAGCTTAGCGGGGGGGTGGCAAATCTACAATGAGCAGTTCTTC. Complete variable domain (other parts from reference TRBV11-2 and TRBJ2-1): EAGVAQSPRYKIIEKRQSVAFWCNPISGHATLYWYQQILGQGPKLLIQFQNNGVVDDSQLPKDRFSAERLKGVDSTLKIQPAKLEDSAVYLCASSLAGGWQIYNEQFFGPGTRLTVL.